Following are 22 T cell receptor beta chains from one sample sequenced in a study of T cell responses to AZD1222 COVID-19 vaccine. Some clones are missing from TCRdb's copy, which holds only in-frame ones; the method was immunoSEQ multiplex PCR. The data show fewer than 150,000 clones, with roughly 84% seen just once and around 6.2% held by the top ten. The sample here was peripheral blood, taken on day 0 of AZD1222 vaccination. These receptors were collected from an adult in good health.

The V gene is TRBV6-5, the J gene TRBJ1-3; D possibly corresponds to TRBD1 (6 bases). CDR1 MNHEY and CDR2 SVGAGI come from the germline V gene. This CDR3 is built from 16 residues. Trimming took 4 bases from V and 0 from J, leaving 13 bases between them. The CDR3 protein is CASSFDTGSSGNTIYF. Written as DNA, the CDR3 is TGTGCCAGCAGTTTCGACACAGGGAGCTCTGGAAACACCATATATTTT.

The chain combines TRBV19 with TRBJ2-3, with TRBD2 identical over 7 bases. This CDR3 region has 16 residues. CDR1 LNHDA and CDR2 SQIVND come from the germline V gene (reference sequence). With V trimmed by 3 bases and J by 5 bases, 11 bases remained unmatched. DNA for the CDR3: TGTGCCAGTAGTATTCGAGCCCCTAGCGGCGTAGATACGCAGTATTTT. Amino acids: CASSIRAPSGVDTQYF.

The V call is TRBV12-3 or TRBV12-4, the J call TRBJ2-1, with D perhaps matching TRBD1 (5 bases). Between the trimmed V and J ends, which lost 5 bases and 6 bases, there was a span of 8 bases. This CDR3 region has 12 residues. The DNA for the CDR3 is TGTGCCAGCAGTCCCGACAGCAATGAGCAGTTCTTC. The encoded protein is CASSPDSNEQFF.

V gene TRBV10-3 combines with J gene TRBJ2-3, with a weak D call TRBD1 (5 bases). Germline V gene data show CDR1 as ENHRY and CDR2 as SYGVKD. The CDR3 extends over 13 amino acids. Between the trimmed V and J ends, which lost 8 bases and 0 bases, there was a span of 9 bases. The CDR3 DNA reads as TGTGCCATCGGGGCAGGAAGCACAGATACGCAGTATTTT. It is translated as CAIGAGSTDTQYF.

The table lists this clone with a few counts. This sequence joins TRBV6-4 and TRBJ2-7; 10 nucleotides align to TRBD1. This CDR3 comprises 13 residues. The V gene end was trimmed by 9 bases and the J gene end by 2 bases; junction bases not matched to a gene: 4. Looked up from germline, CDR1 is MRHNA and CDR2 is SNTAGT. CDR3 region: CASTTGGPYEQYF. The DNA for the CDR3 is TGTGCCAGTACGACAGGGGGCCCCTACGAGCAGTACTTC.

For the CDR3, the DNA is TGTGCCAGCAGCTTACCGACAGGGTCTAACACTGAAGCTTTCTTT. Its translation: CASSLPTGSNTEAFF. The chain joins TRBV7-9 to TRBJ1-1, with 7 bases that match TRBD1. The length of the CDR3 is 15 residues. Germline CDR1 SEHNR, CDR2 FQNEAQ (reference sequence). J lost 2 bases, V lost 2 bases, and 5 bases had no gene match. The variable domain in full, completed from reference TRBV7-9 and TRBJ1-1, reads DTGVSQNPRHKITKRGQNVTFRCDPISEHNRLYWYRQTLGQGPEFLTYFQNEAQLEKSRLLSDRFSAERPKGSFSTLEIQRTEQGDSAMYLCASSLPTGSNTEAFFGQGTRLTVV.

This rearrangement joins TRBV24-1 to TRBJ1-2, with a possible D match to TRBD1 (6 bases). V dropped 4 bases and J dropped 8 bases, with 13 bases sitting between them. From germline, CDR1 is KGHDR and CDR2 SFDVKD. The length of the CDR3 is 13 residues. CDR3 DNA sequence: TGTGCCACCAGTGAGAACAGGGCTGAGGGCTACACCTTC. Amino acid sequence: CATSENRAEGYTF.

This rearrangement joins TRBV2 to TRBJ2-7; 7 positions match TRBD1. Germline trimming cut 6 bases from V and 0 bases from J; bases unmatched to any gene: 8. This CDR3 is built from 15 residues. CDR1 SNHLY and CDR2 FYNNEI come from the germline V gene. The CDR3 DNA is TGTGCCAGCAGGGGCGACAGGGCGAGCTCCTACGAGCAGTACTTC. Translation: CASRGDRASSYEQYF.

The genes are TRBV4-2 and TRBJ2-7; D unclear. Between the trimmed V and J ends, which lost 4 bases and 4 bases, there was a span of 11 bases. This CDR3 comprises 13 residues. The germline V gene encodes CDR1 LGHNA and CDR2 YNFKEQ. CDR3 coding DNA: TGTGCCAGCAGCCCGCTCGCGGCATACGAGCAGTACTTC. Translating it yields CASSPLAAYEQYF.

V and J are TRBV4-2 and TRBJ1-1, with 9 bases fitting TRBD1. With V trimmed by 5 bases and J by 8 bases, 3 bases remained unmatched. This CDR3 comprises 12 residues. Germline CDR1 is LGHNA and CDR2 is YNFKEQ. DNA for the CDR3: TGTGCCAGCAGCTCAACAGGGGGCGAAGCTTTCTTT. It codes for CASSSTGGEAFF.

This chain joins TRBV19 and TRBJ1-2; the match to TRBD1 covers 7 bases. From germline, CDR1 is LNHDA and CDR2 SQIVND (reference sequence). This CDR3 contains 14 residues. V lost 8 bases and J lost 6; bases outside the gene matches: 12. The CDR3 DNA reads as TGTGCCAGTTCCGGGACAGAGGGGTTGCATGGCTACACCTTC. Encoded protein: CASSGTEGLHGYTF.

This clone was counted a single time. The V and J genes are TRBV4-2 and TRBJ1-6, with a weak D call TRBD1 (6 bases). CDR1 is LGHNA, CDR2 YNFKEQ, per germline. CDR3 length equals 19 residues. Trimming shortened V by 6 bases and J by 7 bases, and 28 bases separated the two germline ends. CDR3 sequence (DNA): TGTGCCAGCAGACCGACAGGCAGGTATCGGGGGTATTACAATTCACCCCTCCACTTT. This sequence encodes CASRPTGRYRGYYNSPLHF.

The chain employs TRBV5-1 and TRBJ2-7, with D uncertain. Germline CDR1 SGHRS, CDR2 YFSETQ. V was cut by 0 bases and J by 4 bases, with 11 bases left in between. The length of the CDR3 is 14 residues. In nucleotides, the CDR3 is TGCGCCAGCAGCTTGGGACCTCATGGTTACGAGCAGTACTTC. Amino acid sequence: CASSLGPHGYEQYF.

CDR3 DNA sequence: TGTGCCAGCAGCTTAACGGGGACCCCCGGAAACACCATATATTTT. Its protein is CASSLTGTPGNTIYF. This chain links TRBV7-2 with TRBJ1-3, with D possibly being TRBD1 (5 bases). The CDR3 is 15 amino acids. Trimming removed 2 bases at V and 4 bases at J, with 12 bases between. CDR1 and CDR2 (germline): SGHTA, FQGNSA.

The genes are TRBV5-6 and TRBJ1-2, with a tentative D call TRBD1 (6 bases). The V end was cut by 0 bases, the J end by 5 bases, with 17 bases between. Germline values: CDR1 SGHDT, CDR2 YYEEEE. The CDR3 is made up of 16 amino acids. CDR3 amino acids: CASSLGPGTSGYGYTF. The CDR3 nucleotides read TGTGCCAGCAGCTTGGGACCCGGGACATCGGGATATGGCTACACCTTC.

The DNA of the CDR3 is TGTGCCAGCAGCTTACGGGGGGTCTTGGGGACTGAAGCTTTCTTT. Translating it yields CASSLRGVLGTEAFF. The rearrangement joins TRBV7-9 to TRBJ1-1; possibly TRBD1 for D (5 bases). The CDR3 runs 15 residues. With 2 bases removed from V and 5 bases from J, the gap between germline ends came to 15 bases. The V gene's germline CDR1 is SEHNR and CDR2 FQNEAQ (reference sequence).

The J gene is TRBJ2-3, the V gene TRBV6-5, with D possibly being TRBD2 (5 bases). This CDR3 has 15 amino acids. V lost 4 bases and J lost 0, with 11 bases in between. CDR1 and CDR2 from the germline V gene are MNHEY and SVGAGI. Here the CDR3 reads CASSSLSGSTDTQYF. In DNA form, the CDR3 reads TGTGCCAGCAGTTCCTTGAGCGGTAGCACAGATACGCAGTATTTT.

This clone was counted between two and nine times. The chain couples TRBV5-4 to TRBJ2-3, with TRBD1 matching 8 bases. Germline V gives CDR1 SGHNT, CDR2 YYREEE (reference sequence). The CDR3 runs 15 residues. Trimming removed 4 bases from V and 3 bases from J; junction bases left unmatched: 7. CDR3 nucleotide sequence: TGTGCCAGCAGCCTCAGGGGGCGCAATACAGATACGCAGTATTTT. This sequence encodes CASSLRGRNTDTQYF.

The chain combines TRBV6-5 with TRBJ2-1; D is ambiguous. V dropped 6 bases and J dropped 5 bases, with 11 bases sitting between them. The CDR3 is 13 amino acids. Germline CDR1 and CDR2: MNHEY and SVGAGI. The CDR3 sequence: CASSIVGNNEQFF. In nucleotides, the CDR3 is TGTGCCAGCAGCATCGTTGGAAACAATGAGCAGTTCTTC.

This chain connects TRBV19 to TRBJ2-1, with TRBD1 as a possible D gene (6 bases). The CDR3 runs 15 residues. V dropped 3 bases and J dropped 0 bases, with 9 bases sitting between them. Germline CDR1 and CDR2: LNHDA and SQIVND (reference sequence). The CDR3: CASSIQGSSYNEQFF. The CDR3 nucleotides are TGTGCCAGTAGTATCCAGGGGAGCTCCTACAATGAGCAGTTCTTC.

The chain couples TRBV7-2 to TRBJ2-2; 7 bases are a match to TRBD1. The CDR3 runs 13 residues. Germline V lookup: CDR1 SGHTA, CDR2 FQGNSA. Trimming took 5 bases from V and 7 from J; bases not matched to a gene: 4. The DNA for the CDR3 is TGTGCCAGCAGCCGGACAGGATTCGGGGAGCTGTTTTTT. Translating gives CASSRTGFGELFF.

Turning to this clone: The junction and the germline gene differ at one end; a read error may be behind it. The CDR3 sequence: CASSPGTQGLF. The CDR3 nucleotides read TGTGCCAGCAGTCCTGGGACTCAAGGGCTCTTC. This rearrangement joins TRBV12-3 or TRBV12-4 to TRBJ2-1, with D possibly matching TRBD2 (6 bases). The CDR3 is 11 residues long.